The present entry profiles one T cell receptor beta chain with its context. These data come from a study of blood T cell repertoires in COVID-19. Study in general: Collection of acute and convalescent COVID-19 samples took place in the United States, Italy and Spain.

From germline, CDR1 is SQVTM and CDR2 ANQGSEA. CDR3 length: 14 residues. V lost 7 bases, J lost 8 bases, and 14 bases stayed unmatched. Sequencing was performed with immunoSEQ multiplex PCR; in TCRdb, only in-frame clones are kept and a portion is missing. The sample consists of 230,000 or so clones, about 85% of them appearing once. The chain is built from TRBV29-1 and TRBJ1-2; TRBD1 agrees at 9 bases. The sample taken for sequencing was peripheral blood. This sequence originates from a man under 40 with active or convalescent COVID-19. CDR3 sequence reads: CSAKRDRAGRGYTF. CDR3 nucleotides: TGCAGCGCCAAGCGGGACAGGGCGGGTCGGGGCTACACCTTC.